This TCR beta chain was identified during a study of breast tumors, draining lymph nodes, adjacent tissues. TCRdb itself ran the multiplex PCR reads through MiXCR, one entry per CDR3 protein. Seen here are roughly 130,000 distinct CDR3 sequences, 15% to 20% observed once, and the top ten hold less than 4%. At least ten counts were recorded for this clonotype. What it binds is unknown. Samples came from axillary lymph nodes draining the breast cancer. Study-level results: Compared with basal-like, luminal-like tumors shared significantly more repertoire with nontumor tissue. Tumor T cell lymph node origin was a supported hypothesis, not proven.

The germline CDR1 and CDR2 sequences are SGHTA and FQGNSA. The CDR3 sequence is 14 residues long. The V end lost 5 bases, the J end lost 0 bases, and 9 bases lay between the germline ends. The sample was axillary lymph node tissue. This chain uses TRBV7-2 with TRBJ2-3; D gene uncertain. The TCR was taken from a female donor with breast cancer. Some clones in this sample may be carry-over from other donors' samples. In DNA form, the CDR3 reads TGTGCCAGCAGCCCCAGCCCGAGCACAGATACGCAGTATTTT. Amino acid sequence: CASSPSPSTDTQYF. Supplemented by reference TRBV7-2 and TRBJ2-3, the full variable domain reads GAGVSQSPSNKVTEKGKDVELRCDPISGHTALYWYRQSLGQGLEFLIYFQGNSAPDKSGLPSDRFSAERTGGSVSTLTIQRTQQEDSAVYLCASSPSPSTDTQYFGPGTRLTVL.